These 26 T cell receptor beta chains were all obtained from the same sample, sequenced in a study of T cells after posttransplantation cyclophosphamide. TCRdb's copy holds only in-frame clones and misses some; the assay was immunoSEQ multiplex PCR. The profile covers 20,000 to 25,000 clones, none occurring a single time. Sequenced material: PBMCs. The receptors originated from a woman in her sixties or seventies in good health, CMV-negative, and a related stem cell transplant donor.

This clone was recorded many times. The CDR3 region is CASSEGGYTGELFF. The CDR3 region has the DNA TGTGCCAGCAGTGAAGGAGGGTACACCGGGGAGCTGTTTTTT. J is TRBJ2-2 and V is TRBV2, with D perhaps TRBD2 (5 bases). Germline lookup yields CDR1 SNHLY and CDR2 FYNNEI. The CDR3 is 14 residues long. The V end lost 1 base, the J end lost 3 bases, and 6 bases lay between the germline ends.

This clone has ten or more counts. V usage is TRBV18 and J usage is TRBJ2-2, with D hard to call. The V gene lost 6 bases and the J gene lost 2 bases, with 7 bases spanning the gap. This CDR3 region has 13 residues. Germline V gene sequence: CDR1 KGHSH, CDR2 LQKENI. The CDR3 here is CASSGSNTGELFF. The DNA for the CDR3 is TGTGCCAGCTCGGGCAGCAACACCGGGGAGCTGTTTTTT.

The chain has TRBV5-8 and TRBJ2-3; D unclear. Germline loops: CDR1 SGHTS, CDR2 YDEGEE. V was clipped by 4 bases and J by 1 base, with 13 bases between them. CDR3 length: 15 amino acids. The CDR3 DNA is TGTGCCAGCAGCCCCTGGGCGACCGGCACAGATACGCAGTATTTT. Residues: CASSPWATGTDTQYF.

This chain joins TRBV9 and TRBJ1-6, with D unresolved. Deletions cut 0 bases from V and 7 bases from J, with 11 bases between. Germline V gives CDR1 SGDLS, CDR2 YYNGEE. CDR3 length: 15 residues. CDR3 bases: TGTGCCAGCAGCGTAGTAGAGGGCGCGAATTCACCCCTCCACTTT. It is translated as CASSVVEGANSPLHF.

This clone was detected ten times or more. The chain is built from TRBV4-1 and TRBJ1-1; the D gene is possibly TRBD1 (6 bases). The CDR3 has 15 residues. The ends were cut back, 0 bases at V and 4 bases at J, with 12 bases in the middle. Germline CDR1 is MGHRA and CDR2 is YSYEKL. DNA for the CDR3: TGCGCCAGCAGCCAAGAACGATACAGGGTCACTGAAGCTTTCTTT. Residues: CASSQERYRVTEAFF.

In DNA form, the CDR3 reads TGCAGCGCCCAAAGAGGGGGACAGTACAATGAGCAGTTCTTC. It yields the protein CSAQRGGQYNEQFF. This rearrangement joins TRBV29-1 to TRBJ2-1, with 7 bases that match TRBD1. Germline CDR1 reads SQVTM; CDR2 reads ANQGSEA. This CDR3 spans 14 amino acids. The trim removed 7 bases at V and 4 bases at J, leaving 10 bases unmatched.

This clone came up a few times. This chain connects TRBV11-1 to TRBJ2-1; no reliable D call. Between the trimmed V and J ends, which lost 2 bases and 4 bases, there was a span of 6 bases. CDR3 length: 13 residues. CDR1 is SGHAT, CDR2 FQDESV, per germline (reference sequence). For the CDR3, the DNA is TGTGCCAGCAGCTTAACAAGTTACAATGAGCAGTTCTTC. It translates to CASSLTSYNEQFF.

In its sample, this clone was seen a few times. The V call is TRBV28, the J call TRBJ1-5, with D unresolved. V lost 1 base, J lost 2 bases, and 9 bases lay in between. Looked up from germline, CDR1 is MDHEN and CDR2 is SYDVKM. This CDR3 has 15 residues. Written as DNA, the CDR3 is TGTGCCAGCAGTTTATTCGGGATGGGCAATCAGCCCCAGCATTTT. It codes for CASSLFGMGNQPQHF.

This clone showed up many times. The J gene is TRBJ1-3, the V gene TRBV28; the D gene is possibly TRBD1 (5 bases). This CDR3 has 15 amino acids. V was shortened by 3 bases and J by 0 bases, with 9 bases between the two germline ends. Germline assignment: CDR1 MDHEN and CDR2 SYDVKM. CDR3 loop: CASSLWGFSGNTIYF. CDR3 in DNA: TGTGCCAGCAGTTTGTGGGGCTTCTCTGGAAACACCATATATTTT.

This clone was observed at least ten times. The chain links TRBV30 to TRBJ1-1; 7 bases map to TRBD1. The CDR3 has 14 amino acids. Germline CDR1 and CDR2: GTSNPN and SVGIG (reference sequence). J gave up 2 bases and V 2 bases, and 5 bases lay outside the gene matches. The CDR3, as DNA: TGTGCCTGGAGTCTGGGACAGCAAAACACTGAAGCTTTCTTT. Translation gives CAWSLGQQNTEAFF. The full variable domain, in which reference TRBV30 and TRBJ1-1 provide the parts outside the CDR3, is SQTIHQWPATLVQPVGSPLSLECTVEGTSNPNLYWYRQAAGRGLQLLFYSVGIGQISSEVPQNLSASRPQDRQFILSSKKLLLSDSGFYLCAWSLGQQNTEAFFGQGTRLTVV.

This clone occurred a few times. CDR3 bases: TGTGCCAGCAGCTTATTTGCTAGCGGGACACTAAAAGAGACCCAGTACTTC. This codes for CASSLFASGTLKETQYF. This chain links TRBV7-7 with TRBJ2-5; 9 positions match TRBD2. V lost 2 bases and J lost 3; bases outside the gene matches: 10. The CDR3 totals 17 residues. The V gene's germline CDR1 is SSHAT and CDR2 FNYEAQ (reference sequence). Together with reference TRBV7-7 and TRBJ2-5, the CDR3 gives the full variable domain: GAGVSQSPRYKVTKRGQDVTLRCDPISSHATLYWYQQALGQGPEFLTYFNYEAQPDKSGLPSDRFSAERPEGSISTLTIQRTEQRDSAMYRCASSLFASGTLKETQYFGPGTRLLVL.

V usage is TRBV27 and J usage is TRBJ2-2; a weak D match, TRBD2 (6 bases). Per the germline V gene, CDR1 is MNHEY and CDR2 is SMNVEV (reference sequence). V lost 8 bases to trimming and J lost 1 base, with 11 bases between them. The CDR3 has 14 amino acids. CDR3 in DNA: TGTGCCAGCGCGGGGAGAGGGAACACCGGGGAGCTGTTTTTT. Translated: CASAGRGNTGELFF.

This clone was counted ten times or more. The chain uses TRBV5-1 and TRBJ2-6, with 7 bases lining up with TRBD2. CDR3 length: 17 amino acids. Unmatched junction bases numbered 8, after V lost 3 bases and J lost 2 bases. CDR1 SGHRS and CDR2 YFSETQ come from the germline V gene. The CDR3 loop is CASSSLGGAAGANVLTF. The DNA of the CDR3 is TGCGCCAGCAGCTCCTTGGGAGGGGCTGCTGGGGCCAACGTCCTGACTTTC.

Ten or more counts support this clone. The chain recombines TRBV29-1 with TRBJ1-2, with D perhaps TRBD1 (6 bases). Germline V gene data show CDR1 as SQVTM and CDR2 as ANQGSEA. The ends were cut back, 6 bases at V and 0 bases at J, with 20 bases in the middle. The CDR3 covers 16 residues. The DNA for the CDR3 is TGCAGCGTCGCAAGCTTTGGTGACAGGCCTAACTATGGCTACACCTTC. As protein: CSVASFGDRPNYGYTF.

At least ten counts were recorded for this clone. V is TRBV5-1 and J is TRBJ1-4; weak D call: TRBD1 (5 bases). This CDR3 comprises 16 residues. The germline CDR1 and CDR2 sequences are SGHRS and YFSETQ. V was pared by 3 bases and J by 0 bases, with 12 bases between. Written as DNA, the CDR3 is TGCGCCAGCAGCTCCACGGGGGGTTCAACTAATGAAAAACTGTTTTTT. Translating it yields CASSSTGGSTNEKLFF.

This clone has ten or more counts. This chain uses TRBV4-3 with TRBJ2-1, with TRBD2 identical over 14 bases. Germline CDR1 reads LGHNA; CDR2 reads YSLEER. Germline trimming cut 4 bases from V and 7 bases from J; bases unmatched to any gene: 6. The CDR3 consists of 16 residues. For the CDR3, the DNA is TGCGCCAGCAGCCCGACTAGCGGGAGGGCCGGGAATGAGCAGTTCTTC. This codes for CASSPTSGRAGNEQFF.

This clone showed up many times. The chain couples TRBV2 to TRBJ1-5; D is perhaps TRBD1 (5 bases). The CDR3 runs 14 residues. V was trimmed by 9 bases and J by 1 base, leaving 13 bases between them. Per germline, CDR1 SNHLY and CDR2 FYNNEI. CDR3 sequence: CARGGRGSNQPQHF. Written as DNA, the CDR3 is TGTGCCAGAGGTGGAAGGGGAAGCAATCAGCCCCAGCATTTT.

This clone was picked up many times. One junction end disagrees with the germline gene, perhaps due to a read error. CDR3 DNA sequence: TGTCCCAGGGGCGCGGGTCAGCCCCAGCATTTT. Translated, it gives CPRGAGQPQHF. J is TRBJ1-5 and V is TRBV7-9, with D possibly matching TRBD1 (6 bases). Germline V gene lookup returns CDR1 SEHNR and CDR2 FQNEAQ (reference sequence). The CDR3 length is 11 residues.

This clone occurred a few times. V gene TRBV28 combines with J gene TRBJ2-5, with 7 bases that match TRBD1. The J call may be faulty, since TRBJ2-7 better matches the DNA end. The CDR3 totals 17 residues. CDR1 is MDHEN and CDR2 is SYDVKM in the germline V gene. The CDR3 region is CASSGPPTGTGTYEQYF. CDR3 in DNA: TGTGCCAGCAGCGGCCCCCCGACAGGGACCGGGACATACGAGCAGTACTTC.

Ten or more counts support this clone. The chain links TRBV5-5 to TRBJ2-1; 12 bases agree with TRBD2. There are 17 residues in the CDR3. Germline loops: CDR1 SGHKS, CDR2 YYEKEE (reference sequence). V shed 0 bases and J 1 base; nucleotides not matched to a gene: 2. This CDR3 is CASSLEGTSGSYNEQFF. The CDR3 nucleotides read TGTGCCAGCAGCTTGGAGGGGACTAGCGGGTCCTACAATGAGCAGTTCTTC.

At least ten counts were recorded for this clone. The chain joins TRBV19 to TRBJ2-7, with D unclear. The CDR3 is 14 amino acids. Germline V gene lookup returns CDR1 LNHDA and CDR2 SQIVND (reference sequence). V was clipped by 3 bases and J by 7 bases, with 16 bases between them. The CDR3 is CASSIAAWLGEQYF. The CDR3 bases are TGTGCCAGTAGTATTGCGGCCTGGCTAGGTGAGCAGTACTTC.

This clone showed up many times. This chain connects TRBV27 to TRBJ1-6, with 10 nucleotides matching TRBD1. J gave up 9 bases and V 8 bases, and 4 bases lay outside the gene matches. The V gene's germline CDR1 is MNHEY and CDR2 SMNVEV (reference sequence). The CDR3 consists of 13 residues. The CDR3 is CASQRTGGSPLHF. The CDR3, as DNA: TGTGCCAGCCAGAGGACAGGGGGTTCACCCCTCCACTTT.

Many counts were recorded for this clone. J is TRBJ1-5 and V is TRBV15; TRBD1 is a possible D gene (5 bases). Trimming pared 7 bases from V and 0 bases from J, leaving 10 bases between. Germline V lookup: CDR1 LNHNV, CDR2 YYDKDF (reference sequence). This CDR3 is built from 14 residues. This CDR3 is CATIQGYSNQPQHF. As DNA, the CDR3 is TGTGCCACCATTCAGGGTTATAGCAATCAGCCCCAGCATTTT.

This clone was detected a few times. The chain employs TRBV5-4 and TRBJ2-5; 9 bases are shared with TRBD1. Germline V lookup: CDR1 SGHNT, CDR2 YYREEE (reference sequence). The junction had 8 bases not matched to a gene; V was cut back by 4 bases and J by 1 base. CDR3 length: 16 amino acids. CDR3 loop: CASSPRTGALQETQYF. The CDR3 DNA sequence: TGTGCCAGCAGCCCGAGGACAGGGGCGCTCCAAGAGACCCAGTACTTC.

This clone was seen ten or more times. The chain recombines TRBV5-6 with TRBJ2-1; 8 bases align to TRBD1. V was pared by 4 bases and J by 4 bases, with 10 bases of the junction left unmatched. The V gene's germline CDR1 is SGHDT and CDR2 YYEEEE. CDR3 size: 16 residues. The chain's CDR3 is CASSPERQGIYNEQFF. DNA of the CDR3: TGTGCCAGCAGCCCCGAACGACAGGGGATTTACAATGAGCAGTTCTTC.

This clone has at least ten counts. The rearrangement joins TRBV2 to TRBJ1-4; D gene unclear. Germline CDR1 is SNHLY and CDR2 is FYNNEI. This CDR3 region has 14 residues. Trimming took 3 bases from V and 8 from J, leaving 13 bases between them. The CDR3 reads CASSEAFSGEKLFF. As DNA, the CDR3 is TGTGCCAGCAGTGAGGCGTTTTCGGGGGAAAAACTGTTTTTT.